A single sample gave rise to the 31 T cell receptor beta chains below, sequenced in a study of blood T cell repertoires in COVID-19. This table comes from immunoSEQ multiplex PCR, and its TCRdb copy is limited to in-frame clones, with some not included. The sample contains about 270,000 clones, about nine tenths of which appear only once. Sequencing input: peripheral blood. Every receptor here comes from a man between 40 and 49 years old with active or convalescent COVID-19.

This chain uses TRBV15 with TRBJ1-2; tentatively, D is TRBD1 (6 bases). This CDR3 has 13 amino acids. The germline V gene encodes CDR1 LNHNV and CDR2 YYDKDF (reference sequence). V gave up 5 bases and J gave up 6 bases, with 13 bases separating them. CDR3 sequence (DNA): TGTGCCACCAGCGCCAGGGGTGATGATGGCTACACCTTC. Translated: CATSARGDDGYTF.

V is TRBV28 and J is TRBJ1-5; no clear D gene. Germline CDR1 reads MDHEN; CDR2 reads SYDVKM. The V gene lost 7 bases and the J gene lost 6 bases, with 10 bases spanning the gap. This CDR3 region has 12 residues. The CDR3 DNA reads TGTGCCAGCACTTCGGGTTCTCAGCCCCAGCATTTT. Amino acid sequence: CASTSGSQPQHF.

The CDR3 sequence is CASSASRGSYEQYF. In DNA form, the CDR3 reads TGTGCCAGCTCGGCGAGCAGGGGATCTTACGAGCAGTACTTC. This rearrangement joins TRBV18 to TRBJ2-7; a possible D gene is TRBD1 (6 bases). Per germline, CDR1 KGHSH and CDR2 LQKENI. This CDR3 has 14 amino acids. The germline V and J ends were trimmed by 6 bases and 4 bases, with 16 bases remaining between them. The entire variable domain, with the rest obtained from reference TRBV18 and TRBJ2-7, is as follows: NAGVMQNPRHLVRRRGQEARLRCSPMKGHSHVYWYRQLPEEGLKFMVYLQKENIIDESGMPKERFSAEFPKEGPSILRIQQVVRGDSAAYFCASSASRGSYEQYFGPGTRLTVT.

V gene TRBV4-2 combines with J gene TRBJ1-5; D is possibly TRBD1 (5 bases). Looked up from germline, CDR1 is LGHNA and CDR2 is YNFKEQ. V was trimmed by 4 bases and J by 3 bases, leaving 22 bases between them. The CDR3 is 18 amino acids. For the CDR3, the DNA is TGTGCCAGCAGCCCGAATACCAGGGTCTCAATGAACAATCAGCCCCAGCATTTT. It specifies CASSPNTRVSMNNQPQHF.

The chain links TRBV2 to TRBJ1-4; the D gene is possibly TRBD1 (6 bases). This CDR3 comprises 16 residues. CDR1 is SNHLY and CDR2 is FYNNEI in the germline V gene. With 6 bases removed from V and 1 base from J, the gap between germline ends came to 15 bases. Here the CDR3 DNA reads TGTGCCAGCAGCCCCCAGGGGCTTGGAACTAATGAAAAACTGTTTTTT. It translates to CASSPQGLGTNEKLFF. The variable domain in full, completed from reference TRBV2 and TRBJ1-4, reads EPEVTQTPSHQVTQMGQEVILRCVPISNHLYFYWYRQILGQKVEFLVSFYNNEISEKSEIFDDQFSVERPDGSNFTLKIRSTKLEDSAMYFCASSPQGLGTNEKLFFGSGTQLSVL.

The chain recombines TRBV9 with TRBJ2-1; the D gene is possibly TRBD1 (5 bases). Between the trimmed V and J ends, which lost 1 base and 4 bases, there was a span of 21 bases. CDR1 and CDR2 (germline): SGDLS, YYNGEE. CDR3 length equals 18 residues. The CDR3 spells CASSVPQNPGKLYNEQFF. In DNA form, the CDR3 reads TGTGCCAGCAGCGTACCGCAGAACCCAGGGAAGCTATACAATGAGCAGTTCTTC.

The chain links TRBV5-1 to TRBJ2-7; maybe TRBD1 (6 bases). V lost 0 bases and J 2 bases, leaving 12 bases between the germline ends. This CDR3 spans 15 amino acids. The germline gives CDR1 SGHRS, CDR2 YFSETQ. The CDR3 sequence is CASSLGPGDPYEQYF. The CDR3 DNA reads TGCGCCAGCAGCTTGGGGCCAGGGGACCCCTACGAGCAGTACTTC.

Worth noting for this clone: The sample holds other DNA sequences that translate to the same CDR3. The V and J genes are TRBV30 and TRBJ1-6; TRBD1 aligns across 7 bases. This CDR3 spans 14 amino acids. Germline values: CDR1 GTSNPN, CDR2 SVGIG (reference sequence). Germline trimming cut 2 bases from V and 5 bases from J; bases unmatched to any gene: 3. The CDR3 DNA is TGTGCCTGGAGTCCTGGACAGGATAATTCACCCCTCCACTTT. This codes for CAWSPGQDNSPLHF. Using reference TRBV30 and TRBJ1-6 for the parts outside the CDR3, the full variable domain is SQTIHQWPATLVQPVGSPLSLECTVEGTSNPNLYWYRQAAGRGLQLLFYSVGIGQISSEVPQNLSASRPQDRQFILSSKKLLLSDSGFYLCAWSPGQDNSPLHFGNGTRLTVT.

The chain carries TRBV5-4 and TRBJ1-3; D is perhaps TRBD1 (6 bases). CDR1 is SGHNT and CDR2 is YYREEE in the germline V gene (reference sequence). This CDR3 contains 15 residues. The V end lost 2 bases, the J end lost 0 bases, and 9 bases lay between the germline ends. CDR3 nucleotides: TGTGCCAGCAGCTTCGCAGGGGTCTCTGGAAACACCATATATTTT. Its translation: CASSFAGVSGNTIYF.

V gene TRBV7-3 combines with J gene TRBJ2-5; no clear D gene. The V gene lost 5 bases and the J gene lost 2 bases, with 9 bases spanning the gap. CDR1 is SGHTA and CDR2 is FQGTGA in the germline V gene. This CDR3 is 13 amino acids long. CDR3 nucleotides: TGTGCCAGCAGCCAAGTTAGTCAAGAGACCCAGTACTTC. Translating gives CASSQVSQETQYF.

This rearrangement joins TRBV5-4 to TRBJ1-1; maybe TRBD1 (6 bases). With 1 base removed from V and 1 base from J, the gap between germline ends came to 8 bases. Germline CDR1 is SGHNT and CDR2 is YYREEE (reference sequence). This CDR3 has 14 amino acids. The CDR3 bases are TGTGCCAGCAGCTTGTCGGACAGGAACACTGAAGCTTTCTTT. Protein sequence: CASSLSDRNTEAFF.

V gene TRBV11-3 combines with J gene TRBJ2-1; 7 bases agree with TRBD1. V shed 1 base, J shed 6 bases, and the junction held 3 bases outside the gene matches. The CDR3 is made up of 14 amino acids. Per germline, CDR1 SGHNT and CDR2 YENEEA. CDR3 sequence: CASSLADRSNEQFF. The CDR3 nucleotides are TGTGCCAGCAGCTTAGCGGACAGGTCCAATGAGCAGTTCTTC.

The chain is built from TRBV14 and TRBJ2-5; D is perhaps TRBD1 (5 bases). This CDR3 region has 14 residues. The germline V gene encodes CDR1 SGHDN and CDR2 FVKESK. Trimming took off 5 bases at V and 5 bases at J, with 15 bases between the two ends. The CDR3 DNA follows: TGTGCCAGCAGCTCGTTATCAGGGTGGGAGACCCAGTACTTC. Translation gives CASSSLSGWETQYF.

This chain uses TRBV7-9 with TRBJ2-2, with 8 bases identical to TRBD1. CDR3 size: 15 residues. Germline V gene lookup returns CDR1 SEHNR and CDR2 FQNEAQ (reference sequence). Losses at the gene ends were 1 base for V and 3 bases for J; bases not matched to a gene: 1. CDR3 sequence: CASSLGTGHTGELFF. CDR3 coding DNA: TGTGCCAGCAGCTTAGGGACAGGGCACACCGGGGAGCTGTTTTTT.

The V gene is TRBV7-9, the J gene TRBJ1-5; unclear D gene. CDR1 is SEHNR and CDR2 is FQNEAQ in the germline V gene (reference sequence). The CDR3 extends over 14 amino acids. Trimming shortened V by 1 base and J by 2 bases, and 6 bases separated the two germline ends. The CDR3 loop reads CASSLVRGNQPQHF. Here the CDR3 DNA reads TGTGCCAGCAGCTTAGTTCGGGGCAATCAGCCCCAGCATTTT.

The V gene is TRBV5-1, the J gene TRBJ1-4; no firm D call. There are 14 residues in the CDR3. Looked up from germline, CDR1 is SGHRS and CDR2 is YFSETQ. The germline V and J ends were trimmed by 5 bases and 0 bases, with 8 bases remaining between them. The CDR3: CASSTDPTNEKLFF. The CDR3 nucleotides are TGCGCCAGCAGTACAGACCCAACTAATGAAAAACTGTTTTTT.

V usage is TRBV18 and J usage is TRBJ1-2; a weak D match, TRBD1 (6 bases). V was pared by 1 base and J by 2 bases, with 8 bases between. CDR3 size: 14 residues. Germline V gene lookup returns CDR1 KGHSH and CDR2 LQKENI. The CDR3 bases are TGTGCCAGCTCACCACGGACAGAGAACTATGGCTACACCTTC. Translating it yields CASSPRTENYGYTF.

The V and J genes are TRBV7-6 and TRBJ2-3; 9 positions match TRBD1. Trimming cost V 0 bases and J 2 bases; bases outside gene matches: 6. The CDR3 loop spans 17 amino acids. Germline CDR1 and CDR2: SGHVS and FNYEAQ. The CDR3 coding sequence is TGTGCCAGCAGCTTAGCGCTCGGACAGGGGTCCACAGATACGCAGTATTTT. This sequence encodes CASSLALGQGSTDTQYF.

This chain uses TRBV30 with TRBJ2-1, with 12 bases lining up with TRBD2. The CDR3 has 14 amino acids. V was clipped by 5 bases and J by 7 bases; unmatched bases: 6. The germline V gene has CDR1 GTSNPN and CDR2 SVGIG (reference sequence). CDR3 in DNA: TGTGCCTGGGAGACTAGCGGGGGCCAAAATGAGCAGTTCTTC. Amino acid sequence: CAWETSGGQNEQFF.

In this sample, this clone turned up once. The gene calls are TRBV28 and TRBJ2-1; 8 bases map to TRBD1. Germline CDR1 is MDHEN and CDR2 is SYDVKM. The junction had 13 bases not matched to a gene; V was cut back by 4 bases and J by 8 bases. The CDR3 covers 16 residues. Here the CDR3 reads CASSSTTDRAADEQFF. In DNA, the CDR3 is TGTGCCAGCAGTTCCACAACGGACAGGGCGGCCGATGAGCAGTTCTTC.

The V gene is TRBV6-5, the J gene TRBJ1-1; D gene uncertain. Germline loops: CDR1 MNHEY, CDR2 SVGAGI. This CDR3 has 13 amino acids. Between the trimmed V and J ends, which lost 4 bases and 1 base, there was a span of 7 bases. CDR3 sequence reads: CASSWAKNTEAFF. In DNA form, the CDR3 reads TGTGCCAGCAGTTGGGCCAAGAACACTGAAGCTTTCTTT.

The chain carries TRBV7-9 and TRBJ2-2, with D maybe TRBD1 (6 bases). Germline V lookup: CDR1 SEHNR, CDR2 FQNEAQ (reference sequence). Trimming pared 5 bases from V and 1 base from J, leaving 11 bases between. This CDR3 is 15 amino acids long. CDR3 coding DNA: TGTGCCAGCAGCCCCCCGGGACAGAACACCGGGGAGCTGTTTTTT. This codes for CASSPPGQNTGELFF.

The chain has TRBV7-3 and TRBJ2-3, with TRBD2 matching over 12 bases. This CDR3 spans 15 amino acids. After removal of 2 bases from V and 4 bases from J, the junction contained 1 base not matched to a gene. Germline V gene lookup returns CDR1 SGHTA and CDR2 FQGTGA. CDR3 region: CASSLGLAGSDTQYF. Written as DNA, the CDR3 is TGTGCCAGCAGCTTAGGACTAGCGGGATCAGATACGCAGTATTTT.

This clone was recorded a few times. The chain combines TRBV29-1 with TRBJ1-1; D gene uncertain. With 4 bases removed from V and 0 bases from J, the gap between germline ends came to 6 bases. The CDR3 contains 12 residues. Germline loops: CDR1 SQVTM, CDR2 ANQGSEA. The CDR3 region is CSVALLNTEAFF. The CDR3 DNA reads TGCAGCGTTGCCTTGTTGAACACTGAAGCTTTCTTT. The whole variable domain, filled in from reference TRBV29-1 and TRBJ1-1, reads SAVISQKPSRDICQRGTSLTIQCQVDSQVTMMFWYRQQPGQSLTLIATANQGSEATYESGFVIDKFPISRPNLTFSTLTVSNMSPEDSSIYLCSVALLNTEAFFGQGTRLTVV.

The chain carries TRBV21-1 and TRBJ1-1; the DNA was not compared with TRBD1, the D call given in the table. TRBV21-1 is recorded as a pseudogene. The CDR3 totals 13 residues. The CDR3 loop is CASSSKGFAEAFF. Written as DNA, the CDR3 is TGTGCCAGCAGCAGTAAGGGGTTCGCTGAAGCTTTCTTT.

The rearrangement uses TRBV28 and TRBJ1-5, with TRBD1 matching 10 bases. The CDR3 loop spans 17 amino acids. Trimming cost V 5 bases and J 4 bases; bases outside gene matches: 11. The germline V gene has CDR1 MDHEN and CDR2 SYDVKM. For the CDR3, the DNA is TGTGCCAGCAGTCCAATCGGGACAGGGGTTGGGAATCAGCCCCAGCATTTT. Protein sequence: CASSPIGTGVGNQPQHF.

This chain uses TRBV19 with TRBJ1-5, with TRBD1 identical over 7 bases. The length of the CDR3 is 17 residues. Germline trimming cut 7 bases from V and 4 bases from J; bases unmatched to any gene: 16. The germline V gene encodes CDR1 LNHDA and CDR2 SQIVND (reference sequence). CDR3 sequence: CASTGRGGGTVNQPQHF. The DNA for the CDR3 is TGTGCCAGTACCGGGCGGGGTGGCGGGACAGTTAATCAGCCCCAGCATTTT.

The chain employs TRBV5-6 and TRBJ1-3; D remains unclear. The CDR3 runs 14 residues. The V end lost 2 bases, the J end lost 7 bases, and 13 bases lay between the germline ends. Germline V gene sequence: CDR1 SGHDT, CDR2 YYEEEE. The CDR3 spells CASSFGRGRNTIYF. As DNA, the CDR3 is TGTGCCAGCAGCTTCGGTCGAGGGAGGAACACCATATATTTT.

The chain carries TRBV2 and TRBJ2-3; maybe TRBD2 (7 bases). There are 13 residues in the CDR3. Germline CDR1 SNHLY, CDR2 FYNNEI. V gave up 6 bases and J gave up 6 bases, with 13 bases separating them. DNA of the CDR3: TGTGCCAGCAGGGGAGGGGGGATGGATACGCAGTATTTT. Translated: CASRGGGMDTQYF.

A single count supports this clone. The chain joins TRBV2 to TRBJ2-7, with a possible D match to TRBD2 (9 bases). The V end lost 6 bases, the J end lost 6 bases, and 27 bases lay between the germline ends. CDR1 and CDR2 (germline): SNHLY, FYNNEI. The length of the CDR3 is 17 residues. CDR3 loop: CASSGQGGGSGRSEQYF. The CDR3 coding sequence is TGTGCCAGCAGCGGACAGGGCGGGGGTAGCGGGAGAAGCGAGCAGTACTTC.

The genes are TRBV3-1 (or the pseudogene TRBV3-2) and TRBJ1-2; maybe TRBD1 (6 bases). Deletions cut 2 bases from V and 4 bases from J, with 11 bases between. CDR3 size: 14 residues. Germline V gene sequence: CDR1 LGHDT, CDR2 YNNKEL (reference sequence). The chain's CDR3 is CASSQLSDSYGYTF. CDR3 sequence (DNA): TGTGCCAGCAGCCAACTCTCGGACAGCTATGGCTACACCTTC.